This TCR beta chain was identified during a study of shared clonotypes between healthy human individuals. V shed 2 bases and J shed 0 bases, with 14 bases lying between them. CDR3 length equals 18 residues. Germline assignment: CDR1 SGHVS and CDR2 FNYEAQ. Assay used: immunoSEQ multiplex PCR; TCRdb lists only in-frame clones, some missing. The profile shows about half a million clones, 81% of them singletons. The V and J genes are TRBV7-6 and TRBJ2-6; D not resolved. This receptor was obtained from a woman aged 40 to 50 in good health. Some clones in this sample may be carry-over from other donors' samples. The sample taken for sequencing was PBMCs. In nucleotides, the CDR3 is TGTGCCAGCAGCTTATCCCACGCGCGCGGCTCTGGGGCCAACGTCCTGACTTTC. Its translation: CASSLSHARGSGANVLTF.